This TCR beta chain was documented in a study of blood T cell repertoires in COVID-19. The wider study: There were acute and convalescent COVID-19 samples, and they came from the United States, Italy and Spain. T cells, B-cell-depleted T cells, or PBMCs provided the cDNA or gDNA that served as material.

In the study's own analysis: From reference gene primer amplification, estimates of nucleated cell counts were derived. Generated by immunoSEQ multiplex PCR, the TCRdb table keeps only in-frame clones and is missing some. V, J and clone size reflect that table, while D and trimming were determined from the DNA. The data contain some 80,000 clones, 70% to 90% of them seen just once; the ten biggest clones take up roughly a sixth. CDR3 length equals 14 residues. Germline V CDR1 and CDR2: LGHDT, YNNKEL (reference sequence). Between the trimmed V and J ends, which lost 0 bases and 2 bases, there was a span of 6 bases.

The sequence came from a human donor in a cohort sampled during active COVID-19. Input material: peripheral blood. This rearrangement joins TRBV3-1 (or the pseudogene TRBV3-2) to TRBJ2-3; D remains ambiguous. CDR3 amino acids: CASSQDANTDTQYF. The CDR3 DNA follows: TGTGCCAGCAGCCAAGATGCGAACACAGATACGCAGTATTTT.